This TCR beta chain came from a study of blood T cell repertoires in COVID-19. This table comes from immunoSEQ multiplex PCR, and its TCRdb copy is limited to in-frame clones, with some not included. The table shows a few hundred thousand clones, with roughly nine tenths occurring only once. Germline V gene sequence: CDR1 KGHDR, CDR2 SFDVKD. The CDR3 covers 17 residues. The germline V and J ends were trimmed by 4 bases and 0 bases, with 15 bases remaining between them. This clonotype originated in a woman aged 30 to 39 who had recovered from COVID-19. The V call is TRBV24-1, the J call TRBJ1-5; D gene unclear. Sequenced: PBMCs or T cells enriched from blood (not recorded which). The CDR3 bases are TGTGCCACCAGTGAGCGCCCCAGGATCGCTAGCAATCAGCCCCAGCATTTT. It translates to CATSERPRIASNQPQHF.